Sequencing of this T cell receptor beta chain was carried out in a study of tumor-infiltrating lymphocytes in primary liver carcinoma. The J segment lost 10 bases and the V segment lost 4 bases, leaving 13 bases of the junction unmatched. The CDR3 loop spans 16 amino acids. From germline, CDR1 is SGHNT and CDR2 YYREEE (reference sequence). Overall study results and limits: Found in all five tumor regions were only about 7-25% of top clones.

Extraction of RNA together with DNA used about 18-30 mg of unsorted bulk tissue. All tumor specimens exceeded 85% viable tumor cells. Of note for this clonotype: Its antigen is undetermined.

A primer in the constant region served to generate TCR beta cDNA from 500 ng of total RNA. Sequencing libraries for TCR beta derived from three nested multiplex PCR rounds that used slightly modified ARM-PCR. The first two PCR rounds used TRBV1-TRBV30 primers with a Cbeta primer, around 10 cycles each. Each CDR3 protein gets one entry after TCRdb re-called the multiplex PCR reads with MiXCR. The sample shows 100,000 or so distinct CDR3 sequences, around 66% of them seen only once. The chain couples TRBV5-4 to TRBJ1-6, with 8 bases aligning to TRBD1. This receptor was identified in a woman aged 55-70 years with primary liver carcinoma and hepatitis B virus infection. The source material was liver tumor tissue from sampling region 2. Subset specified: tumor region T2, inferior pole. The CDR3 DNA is TGTGCCAGCAGCCATCCAGGGACAGGCAAGGAATCACCCCTCCACTTT. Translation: CASSHPGTGKESPLHF.